A selection of T cell receptor beta chains follows, all from one sample in a study of human T cells and chemical hapten exposure. TCRdb used MiXCR to reprocess the RACE reads, holding one entry per CDR3 protein. This table holds 150,000 to 200,000 distinct CDR3 sequences, approximately 14% found once. The specimen comprised whole blood, sampled in connection with sensitization to the hapten diphenylcyclopropenone (DPC). The receptors originated from a woman in her 30s with alopecia areata. Some clones in this sample may be carry-over from other donors' samples. CDR3s include the opening cysteine and the closing phenylalanine or tryptophan. The order of the fields is D gene, J gene, clone size, V gene, CDR3 DNA, CDR3 protein. D genes are given only for firm matches. Rows may omit the clone size; those that give it use once, few, many or a size class.

>-|TRBJ2-2|few|TRBV4-1
TGCGCCAGCAGCCAAGATCGGGGCTACTCGAACACCGGGGAGCTGTTTTTT
CASSQDRGYSNTGELFF
>-|TRBJ2-5|-|TRBV20-1
TGCAGTGCATCGCCTGGCAATCAAAGGACCCAGTACTTC
CSASPGNQRTQYF
>-|TRBJ2-3|few|TRBV10-3
TGTGCCATCAGGGTCAGGGCGGAAGATACGCAGTATTTT
CAIRVRAEDTQYF
>-|TRBJ2-2|-|TRBV7-3
TGTGCCAGCAGCTTAACGGAGTTGACCGGGGAGCTGTTTTTT
CASSLTELTGELFF
>-|TRBJ1-2|few|TRBV5-6
TGTGCCAGCAGCCGGGATGACTATGGCTACACCTTC
CASSRDDYGYTF
>-|TRBJ2-1|-|TRBV14
TGTGCCAGCAGCCAAGGTCCCCCTACCTACAATGAGCAGTTCTTC
CASSQGPPTYNEQFF
>TRBD1|TRBJ1-1|-|TRBV12-3/TRBV12-4
TGTGCCAGTTTGACAGGGCTGGTGAACACTGAAGCTTTCTTT
CASLTGLVNTEAFF
>TRBD1|TRBJ2-5|-|TRBV7-2
TGTGCCAGCAGCGCCAGACAGGGAGAGACCCAGTACTTC
CASSARQGETQYF
>-|TRBJ1-5|few|TRBV6-5
TGTGCCGGGGAGGGCAATCAGCCCCAGCATTTT
CAGEGNQPQHF
>TRBD1|TRBJ2-7|-|TRBV2
TGTGCCAGCAGTCGGGACAGCACCTACGAGCAGTACTTC
CASSRDSTYEQYF